What follows are 27 T cell receptor beta chains derived from one specimen sequenced in a study of blood T cells in healthy people across ages. A second PCR, run for about 7 to 11 cycles, used a sample-barcoded 5' primer plus a J-beta primer mix. In TCRdb, the 5' RACE reads were re-called with MiXCR into one record per CDR3 protein. The repertoire includes 1.5 million to 2 million distinct CDR3 sequences, around 42% of them detected once, and 23% sits in the top ten. Sequenced: blood. These receptors all stem from a human donor in good health.

The V call is TRBV20-1, the J call TRBJ2-1; D is uncertain. This CDR3 has 14 amino acids. Germline CDR1 reads DFQATT; CDR2 reads SNEGSKA (reference sequence). V was pared by 5 bases and J by 5 bases, with 16 bases between. In nucleotides, the CDR3 is TGCAGTGCTCCACGGCCCCCCGGCCACAATGAGCAGTTCTTC. Translation: CSAPRPPGHNEQFF.

As for this clonotype: Sequence at one end of the junction differs from germline and may be a read error. CDR3 in amino acids: CASSQTGASVLTF. The CDR3 nucleotides are TGTGCCAGCAGTCAAACTGGGGCCAGCGTCCTGACTTTC. The rearrangement joins TRBV11-2 to TRBJ2-6, with D possibly being TRBD1 (5 bases). CDR1 is SGHAT, CDR2 FQNNGV, per germline. CDR3 length: 13 amino acids.

The chain has TRBV28 and TRBJ1-5; 8 bases map to TRBD1. V was pared by 5 bases and J by 5 bases, with 8 bases of the junction left unmatched. Germline V gene sequence: CDR1 MDHEN, CDR2 SYDVKM. This CDR3 comprises 15 residues. CDR3 nucleotide sequence: TGTGCCAGCAGTCGAACAGGGGGAATGGATCAGCCCCAGCATTTT. Translated, it gives CASSRTGGMDQPQHF. Full variable domain (remainder filled in from reference TRBV28 and TRBJ1-5): DVKVTQSSRYLVKRTGEKVFLECVQDMDHENMFWYRQDPGLGLRLIYFSYDVKMKEKGDIPEGYSVSREKKERFSLILESASTNQTSMYLCASSRTGGMDQPQHFGDGTRLSIL.

The CDR3 here is CASSLDRQVREQYF. The CDR3 DNA follows: TGTGCCAGCAGCTTAGATCGGCAGGTGCGCGAGCAGTACTTC. This sequence joins TRBV11-2 and TRBJ2-5, with D hard to call. The tail of the sequence fits TRBJ2-7 better, so the J call may be wrong. CDR1 and CDR2 (germline): SGHAT, FQNNGV. CDR3 size: 14 residues.

This clonotype was seen a few times. The chain is built from TRBV7-2 and TRBJ2-1; 11 bases map to TRBD2. Germline loops: CDR1 SGHTA, CDR2 FQGNSA. This CDR3 spans 16 amino acids. J was trimmed by 6 bases and V by 2 bases; bases with no gene match: 6. The CDR3 coding sequence is TGTGCCAGCAGCTTAACACTAGCGGGGGCTAGCAATGAGCAGTTCTTC. Its translation is CASSLTLAGASNEQFF.

Points on this clonotype: An end of the junction differs from the germline gene, which may be a read error. J is TRBJ1-2 and V is TRBV20-1, with 8 bases identical to TRBD1. This CDR3 contains 14 residues. CDR1 is DFQATT, CDR2 SNEGSKA, per germline (reference sequence). The CDR3 region has the DNA TGCAGTGCTGCAGGGGGCGCGACTAACGATGGCTACACCTTC. Translated, it gives CSAAGGATNDGYTF.

This clonotype turned up a few times. V and J are TRBV12-3 or TRBV12-4 and TRBJ2-7; a possible D gene is TRBD2 (6 bases). The CDR3 consists of 13 residues. Trimming removed 10 bases at V and 5 bases at J, with 18 bases between. The CDR3, as DNA: TGTGCCACCGCTGTGGCGGGGAATGACGAGCAGTACTTC. It translates to CATAVAGNDEQYF.

This clonotype has just a few counts. The chain links TRBV4-3 to TRBJ2-1, with 7 nucleotides matching TRBD2. The V and J ends lost 5 bases and 3 bases, in that order; junction bases with no gene match: 10. CDR1 LGHNA and CDR2 YSLEER come from the germline V gene. This CDR3 spans 16 amino acids. The DNA for the CDR3 is TGCGCCAGCAGCTCCCGTCCAAGCGGGGACTACAATGAGCAGTTCTTC. Residues: CASSSRPSGDYNEQFF.

This clonotype was found a few times. The V gene is TRBV4-2, the J gene TRBJ2-7, with 7 bases that match TRBD2. The CDR3 is made up of 16 amino acids. Per the germline V gene, CDR1 is LGHNA and CDR2 is YNFKEQ. V shed 0 bases, J shed 5 bases, and the junction held 10 bases outside the gene matches. The CDR3 DNA reads as TGTGCCAGCAGCCAAGATTGGGGACTAAATATCGACGAGCAGTACTTC. This codes for CASSQDWGLNIDEQYF.

This chain joins TRBV27 and TRBJ2-1; 9 nucleotides align to TRBD1. The CDR3 is 15 residues long. The J segment lost 4 bases and the V segment lost 6 bases, leaving 7 bases of the junction unmatched. Per the germline V gene, CDR1 is MNHEY and CDR2 is SMNVEV (reference sequence). DNA for the CDR3: TGTGCCAGCAGAGCCCCCGGGACAGGGTACAATGAGCAGTTCTTC. Translating gives CASRAPGTGYNEQFF.

This clonotype was seen at least ten times. The V call is TRBV7-9, the J call TRBJ1-2; D unclear. Trimming took 2 bases from V and 2 from J, leaving 9 bases between them. Germline V CDR1 and CDR2: SEHNR, FQNEAQ (reference sequence). The CDR3 totals 14 residues. The CDR3 spells CASSLLGNNYGYTF. The CDR3 DNA reads TGTGCCAGCAGCTTATTAGGAAACAACTATGGCTACACCTTC.

There are a few counts of this clonotype. The chain combines TRBV29-1 with TRBJ1-2; TRBD1 matches 8 bases. CDR3 length equals 13 residues. Trimming at V came to 3 bases and at J to 4 bases, leaving 4 bases not matched to a gene. The germline V gene encodes CDR1 SQVTM and CDR2 ANQGSEA. CDR3 amino acids: CSVDLGTGYGYTF. CDR3 nucleotide sequence: TGCAGCGTTGACCTTGGGACAGGCTATGGCTACACCTTC. The full variable domain, its missing parts supplied by reference TRBV29-1 and TRBJ1-2, is SAVISQKPSRDICQRGTSLTIQCQVDSQVTMMFWYRQQPGQSLTLIATANQGSEATYESGFVIDKFPISRPNLTFSTLTVSNMSPEDSSIYLCSVDLGTGYGYTFGSGTRLTVV.

This sequence joins TRBV29-1 and TRBJ2-3; D gene ambiguous. The CDR3 is 14 amino acids. Deletions cut 3 bases from V and 1 base from J, with 11 bases between. Germline values: CDR1 SQVTM, CDR2 ANQGSEA. The CDR3 DNA reads TGCAGCGTTGAGGGTGGTCGGGGCACAGATACGCAGTATTTT. Translating it yields CSVEGGRGTDTQYF.

This clonotype came up a few times. The J gene is TRBJ2-3, the V gene TRBV3-1; 7 nucleotides line up with TRBD1. Germline V gene data show CDR1 as LGHDT and CDR2 as YNNKEL (reference sequence). V lost 3 bases to trimming and J lost 0 bases; unmatched junction nucleotides: 6. The length of the CDR3 is 16 residues. The CDR3 loop is CASSHTGVRSTDTQYF. CDR3 nucleotides: TGTGCCAGCAGCCACACAGGGGTTCGGAGCACAGATACGCAGTATTTT.

The genes are TRBV4-2 and TRBJ2-3, with D tentatively TRBD2 (7 bases). There are 13 residues in the CDR3. Trimming shortened V by 6 bases and J by 6 bases, and 13 bases separated the two germline ends. Germline assignment: CDR1 LGHNA and CDR2 YNFKEQ. The CDR3 loop reads CASSRGAEDTQYF. The CDR3 DNA follows: TGTGCCAGCAGTCGGGGGGCGGAGGATACGCAGTATTTT.

This clonotype was observed a handful of times. Relative to the germline gene, one junction end is altered; a read error may explain this. The genes are TRBV9 and TRBJ2-7, with unresolved D. The CDR3 is made up of 14 amino acids. Germline V CDR1 and CDR2: SGDLS, YYNGEE. The chain's CDR3 is CAGSVHDTPNEQYF. DNA of the CDR3: TGTGCCGGCAGCGTCCACGACACGCCCAACGAGCAGTACTTC.

This clonotype appeared a few times. The chain is built from TRBV10-3 and TRBJ2-1, with D perhaps matching TRBD1 (6 bases). The CDR3 has 14 amino acids. CDR1 is ENHRY and CDR2 is SYGVKD in the germline V gene. Between the trimmed V and J ends, which lost 3 bases and 5 bases, there was a span of 11 bases. CDR3 sequence: CAISDPGHDNEQFF. In DNA, the CDR3 is TGTGCCATCAGTGACCCGGGACATGACAATGAGCAGTTCTTC.

This clonotype has only a few counts. The rearrangement joins TRBV5-1 to TRBJ2-1; 10 nucleotides agree with TRBD2. The length of the CDR3 is 15 residues. V was clipped by 0 bases and J by 9 bases; unmatched bases: 6. Germline CDR1 SGHRS, CDR2 YFSETQ. The chain's CDR3 is CASSLGSSGGGEQFF. CDR3 nucleotides: TGCGCCAGCAGCTTGGGGTCCAGCGGGGGGGGTGAGCAGTTCTTC.

The chain joins TRBV5-5 to TRBJ2-5; TRBD1 matches at 8 bases. V lost 4 bases to trimming and J lost 11 bases; unmatched junction nucleotides: 16. CDR3 length equals 15 residues. Germline CDR1 is SGHKS and CDR2 is YYEKEE (reference sequence). In DNA, the CDR3 is TGTGCCAGCAGCCCTGGACAGGGTGGGTACAATGAGCAGTACTTC. Amino acids: CASSPGQGGYNEQYF.

This clonotype was seen at least ten times. V and J are TRBV5-1 and TRBJ1-4; D not resolved. The CDR3 runs 15 residues. The germline V gene encodes CDR1 SGHRS and CDR2 YFSETQ. The V end lost 4 bases, the J end lost 7 bases, and 17 bases lay between the germline ends. In DNA form, the CDR3 reads TGCGCCAGCAGCCCTCTTGGACGACTAGGTGAAAAACTGTTTTTT. It translates to CASSPLGRLGEKLFF.

This sequence joins TRBV27 and TRBJ2-1; D might be TRBD1 or TRBD2, each matching 5 bases. Germline values: CDR1 MNHEY, CDR2 SMNVEV (reference sequence). The CDR3 totals 16 residues. V was pared by 3 bases and J by 4 bases, with 16 bases between. Here the CDR3 reads CASSLGEGPGYNEQFF. CDR3 DNA: TGTGCCAGCAGTTTGGGCGAGGGGCCAGGTTACAATGAGCAGTTCTTC.

The V call is TRBV2, the J call TRBJ2-5; D possibly corresponds to TRBD2 (6 bases). In germline, CDR1 is SNHLY, CDR2 FYNNEI. V dropped 8 bases and J dropped 5 bases, with 15 bases sitting between them. The CDR3 is 13 residues long. This chain's CDR3 is CASEGGVVETQYF. As DNA, the CDR3 is TGTGCCAGCGAAGGAGGGGTAGTGGAGACCCAGTACTTC.

The V call is TRBV4-1, the J call TRBJ1-3; tentative D call: TRBD1 (6 bases). Germline values: CDR1 MGHRA, CDR2 YSYEKL. The germline V and J ends were trimmed by 3 bases and 4 bases, with 10 bases remaining between them. The CDR3 consists of 14 residues. CDR3 sequence (DNA): TGCGCCAGCAGCCACCAGGGGTTCGGAAACACCATATATTTT. It translates to CASSHQGFGNTIYF.

The chain carries TRBV7-2 and TRBJ1-2; 7 nucleotides agree with TRBD1. The CDR3 is 15 amino acids. The trim removed 1 base at V and 5 bases at J, leaving 7 bases unmatched. Germline loops: CDR1 SGHTA, CDR2 FQGNSA. For the CDR3, the DNA is TGTGCCAGCAGCTTAGAAGGGGGCGCAGAATATGGCTACACCTTC. This codes for CASSLEGGAEYGYTF.

This clonotype was observed a handful of times. Sequence at one end of the junction differs from germline and may be a read error. The V call is TRBV12-3 or TRBV12-4, the J call TRBJ2-6; D possibly matches TRBD1 or TRBD2 (6 bases each). The length of the CDR3 is 14 residues. The CDR3 reads CASIGGSGANVPTF. The DNA for the CDR3 is TGTGCCAGCATCGGGGGCTCTGGGGCCAACGTCCCGACTTTC.

The J gene is TRBJ1-2, the V gene TRBV6-2 or TRBV6-3; D remains ambiguous. Germline assignment: CDR1 MNHEY and CDR2 SVGEGT. With 7 bases removed from V and 3 bases from J, the gap between germline ends came to 18 bases. The CDR3 runs to 15 residues. The CDR3 loop is CASTKDLKVHYGYTF. The CDR3 bases are TGTGCCAGCACCAAAGACCTAAAAGTTCACTATGGCTACACCTTC.

The chain has TRBV6-6 and TRBJ1-5, with D possibly matching TRBD1 (5 bases). The V gene lost 6 bases and the J gene lost 2 bases, with 20 bases spanning the gap. The CDR3 totals 17 residues. From germline, CDR1 is MNHNY and CDR2 SVGAGI (reference sequence). The DNA of the CDR3 is TGTGCCAGCAGCCCCCACGATGTGCAGGGAGGCAATCAGCCCCAGCATTTT. Translation gives CASSPHDVQGGNQPQHF.